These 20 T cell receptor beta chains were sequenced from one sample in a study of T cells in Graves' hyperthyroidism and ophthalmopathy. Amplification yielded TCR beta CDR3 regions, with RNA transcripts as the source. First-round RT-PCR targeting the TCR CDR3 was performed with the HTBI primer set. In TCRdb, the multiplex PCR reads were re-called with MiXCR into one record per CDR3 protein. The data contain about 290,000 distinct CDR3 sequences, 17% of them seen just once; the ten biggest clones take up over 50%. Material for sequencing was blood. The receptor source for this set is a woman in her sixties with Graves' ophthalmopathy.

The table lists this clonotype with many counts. The CDR3 nucleotides read TGTGCCAGTAGTCTTCTACCCGGGACGGAGAGCTATAGCAATCAGCCCCAGCATTTT. Its translation: CASSLLPGTESYSNQPQHF. The gene calls are TRBV19 and TRBJ1-5; D possibly corresponds to TRBD1 (5 bases). V lost 5 bases and J 0 bases, leaving 23 bases between the germline ends. Germline CDR1 LNHDA, CDR2 SQIVND (reference sequence). The CDR3 runs 19 residues.

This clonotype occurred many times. In DNA form, the CDR3 reads TGCGCCAGCAGCTTGGGCCCCTCCCCCTCCTACGAGCAGTACTTC. Its protein product is CASSLGPSPSYEQYF. The chain links TRBV5-1 to TRBJ2-7; D is unclear. Germline V gene lookup returns CDR1 SGHRS and CDR2 YFSETQ. The CDR3 totals 15 residues. The V gene lost 0 bases and the J gene lost 0 bases, with 10 bases spanning the gap.

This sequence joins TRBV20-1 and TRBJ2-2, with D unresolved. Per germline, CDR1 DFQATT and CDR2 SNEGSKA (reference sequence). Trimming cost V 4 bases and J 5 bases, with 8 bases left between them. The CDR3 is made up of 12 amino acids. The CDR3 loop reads CSATPLTGELFF. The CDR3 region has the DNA TGCAGTGCTACCCCCCTAACCGGGGAGCTGTTTTTT.

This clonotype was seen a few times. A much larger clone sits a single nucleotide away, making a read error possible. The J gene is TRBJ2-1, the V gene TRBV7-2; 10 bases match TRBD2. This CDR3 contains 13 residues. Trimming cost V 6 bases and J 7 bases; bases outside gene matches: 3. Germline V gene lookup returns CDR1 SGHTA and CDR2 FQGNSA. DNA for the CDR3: TGTGCCAGCAGACGGACTAGCGGAAATGAGCAGTTCTTC. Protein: CASRRTSGNEQFF.

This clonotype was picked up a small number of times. The CDR3 here is CASSPSSGETDTQYF. The CDR3 nucleotides are TGTGCCAGCTCACCATCTAGCGGGGAAACAGATACGCAGTATTTT. V and J are TRBV18 and TRBJ2-3, with 9 bases identical to TRBD2. CDR1 and CDR2 (germline): KGHSH, LQKENI. The trim removed 2 bases at V and 3 bases at J, leaving 3 bases unmatched. This CDR3 region has 15 residues.

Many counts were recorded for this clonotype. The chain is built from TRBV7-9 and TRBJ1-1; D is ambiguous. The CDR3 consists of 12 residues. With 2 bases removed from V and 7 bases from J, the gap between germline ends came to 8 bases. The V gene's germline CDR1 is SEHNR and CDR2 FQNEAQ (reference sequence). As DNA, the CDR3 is TGTGCCAGCAGCTTACTTGGAGATGAAGCTTTCTTT. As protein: CASSLLGDEAFF.

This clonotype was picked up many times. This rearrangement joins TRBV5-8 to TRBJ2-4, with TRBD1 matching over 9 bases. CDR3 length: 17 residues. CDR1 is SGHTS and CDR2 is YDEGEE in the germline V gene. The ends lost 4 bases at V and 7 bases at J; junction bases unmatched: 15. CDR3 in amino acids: CASSPYTFGQGRNIQYF. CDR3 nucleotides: TGTGCCAGCAGCCCATATACCTTCGGACAGGGGAGGAACATTCAGTACTTC.

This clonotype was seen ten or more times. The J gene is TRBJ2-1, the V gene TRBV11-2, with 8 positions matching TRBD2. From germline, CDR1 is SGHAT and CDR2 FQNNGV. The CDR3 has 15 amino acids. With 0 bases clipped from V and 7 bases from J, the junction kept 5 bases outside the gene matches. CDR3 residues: CASSLDRASGNEQFF. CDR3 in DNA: TGTGCCAGCAGCTTAGATCGGGCTAGCGGGAATGAGCAGTTCTTC.

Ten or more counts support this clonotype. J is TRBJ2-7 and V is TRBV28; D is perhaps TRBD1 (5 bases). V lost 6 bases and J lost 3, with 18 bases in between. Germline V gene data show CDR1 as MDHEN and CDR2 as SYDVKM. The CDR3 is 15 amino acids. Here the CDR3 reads CASSVGRGFGYEQYF. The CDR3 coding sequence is TGTGCCAGCAGCGTTGGAAGGGGATTTGGCTACGAGCAGTACTTC.

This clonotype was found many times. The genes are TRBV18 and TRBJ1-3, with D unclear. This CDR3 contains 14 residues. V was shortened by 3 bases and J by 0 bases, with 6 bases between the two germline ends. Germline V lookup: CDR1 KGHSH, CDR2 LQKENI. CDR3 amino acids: CASSPSSSGNTIYF. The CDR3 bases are TGTGCCAGCTCACCGTCCAGCTCTGGAAACACCATATATTTT. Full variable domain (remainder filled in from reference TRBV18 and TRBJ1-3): NAGVMQNPRHLVRRRGQEARLRCSPMKGHSHVYWYRQLPEEGLKFMVYLQKENIIDESGMPKERFSAEFPKEGPSILRIQQVVRGDSAAYFCASSPSSSGNTIYFGEGSWLTVV.

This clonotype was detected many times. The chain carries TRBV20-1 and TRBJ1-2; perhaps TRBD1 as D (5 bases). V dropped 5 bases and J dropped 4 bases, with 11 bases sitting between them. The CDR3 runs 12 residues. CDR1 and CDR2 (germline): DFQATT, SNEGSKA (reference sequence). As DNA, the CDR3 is TGCAGTGCTGATGACAGTCGCTATGGCTACACCTTC. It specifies CSADDSRYGYTF.

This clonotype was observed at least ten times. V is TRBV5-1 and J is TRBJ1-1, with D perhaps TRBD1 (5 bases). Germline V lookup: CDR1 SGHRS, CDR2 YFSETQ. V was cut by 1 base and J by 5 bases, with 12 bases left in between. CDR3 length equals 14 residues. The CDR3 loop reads CASSLQGDGTEAFF. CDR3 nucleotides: TGCGCCAGCAGCTTGCAAGGGGATGGGACTGAAGCTTTCTTT.

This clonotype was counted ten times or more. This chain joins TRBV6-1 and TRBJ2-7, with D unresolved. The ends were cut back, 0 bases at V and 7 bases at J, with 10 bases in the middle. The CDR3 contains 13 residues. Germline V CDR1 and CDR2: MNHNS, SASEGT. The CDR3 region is CASSEALRWEQYF. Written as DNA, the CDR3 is TGTGCCAGCAGTGAAGCGCTTCGGTGGGAGCAGTACTTC.

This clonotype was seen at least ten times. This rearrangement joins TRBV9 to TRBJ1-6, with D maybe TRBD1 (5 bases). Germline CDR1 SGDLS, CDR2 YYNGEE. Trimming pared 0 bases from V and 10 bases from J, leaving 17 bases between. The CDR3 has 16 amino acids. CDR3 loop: CASSVGRSGNRSPLHF. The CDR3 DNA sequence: TGTGCCAGCAGCGTAGGTCGTTCAGGGAACCGATCACCCCTCCACTTT.

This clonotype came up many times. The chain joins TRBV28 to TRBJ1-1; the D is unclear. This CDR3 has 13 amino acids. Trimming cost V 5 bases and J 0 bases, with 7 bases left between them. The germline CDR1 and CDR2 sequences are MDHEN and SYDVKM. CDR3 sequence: CASSQTMNTEAFF. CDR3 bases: TGTGCCAGCAGTCAGACCATGAACACTGAAGCTTTCTTT.

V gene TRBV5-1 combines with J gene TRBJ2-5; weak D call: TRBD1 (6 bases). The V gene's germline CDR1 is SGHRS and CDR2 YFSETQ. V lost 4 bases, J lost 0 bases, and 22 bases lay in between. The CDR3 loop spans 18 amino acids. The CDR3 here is CASSRTPLTGDYQETQYF. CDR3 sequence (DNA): TGCGCCAGCAGCCGAACCCCTCTGACAGGTGATTACCAAGAGACCCAGTACTTC.

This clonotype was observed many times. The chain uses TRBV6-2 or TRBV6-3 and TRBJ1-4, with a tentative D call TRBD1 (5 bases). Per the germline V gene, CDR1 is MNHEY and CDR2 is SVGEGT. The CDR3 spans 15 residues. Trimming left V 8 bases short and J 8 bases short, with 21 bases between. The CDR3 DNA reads TGTGCCAGCTCAACCGACCGGGACCCTACGGAAAAACTGTTTTTT. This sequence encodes CASSTDRDPTEKLFF.

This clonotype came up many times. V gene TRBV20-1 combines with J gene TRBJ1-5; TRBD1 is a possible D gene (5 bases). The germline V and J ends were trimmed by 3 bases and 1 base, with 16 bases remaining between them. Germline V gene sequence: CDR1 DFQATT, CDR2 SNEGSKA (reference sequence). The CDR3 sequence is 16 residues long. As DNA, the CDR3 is TGCAGTGCTAGTCTACCGGGGGTTGGGAGCAATCAGCCCCAGCATTTT. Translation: CSASLPGVGSNQPQHF.

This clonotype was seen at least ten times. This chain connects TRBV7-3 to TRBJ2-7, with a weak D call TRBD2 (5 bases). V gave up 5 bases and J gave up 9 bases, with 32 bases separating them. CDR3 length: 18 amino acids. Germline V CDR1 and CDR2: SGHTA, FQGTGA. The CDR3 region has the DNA TGTGCCAGCAGCCCTCGAGGTCGAGGGCGTCTCCTACTCGATGGGCAGTACTTC. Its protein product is CASSPRGRGRLLLDGQYF. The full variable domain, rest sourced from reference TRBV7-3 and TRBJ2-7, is GAGVSQTPSNKVTEKGKYVELRCDPISGHTALYWYRQSLGQGPEFLIYFQGTGAADDSGLPNDRFFAVRPEGSVSTLKIQRTERGDSAVYLCASSPRGRGRLLLDGQYFGPGTRLTVT.

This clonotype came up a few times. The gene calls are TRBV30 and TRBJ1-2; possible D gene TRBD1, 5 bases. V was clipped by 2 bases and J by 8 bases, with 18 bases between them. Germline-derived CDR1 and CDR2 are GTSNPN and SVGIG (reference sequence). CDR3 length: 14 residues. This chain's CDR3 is CAWSWFGGAGGYTF. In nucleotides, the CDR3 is TGTGCCTGGAGTTGGTTCGGGGGAGCAGGGGGCTACACCTTC.